The 12 T cell receptor beta chains below come from one sample, sequenced in a study of T-cell memory formation after mild COVID-19. TCRdb re-called the 5' RACE reads with MiXCR, one entry per CDR3 protein. The data show approximately 480,000 distinct CDR3 sequences, 15% to 20% seen once. The sequencing sample was made of PBMCs or a T cell subset sorted from them (not recorded which). All receptors come from an adult woman who had mild COVID-19 (a few samples of this study predate the infection). Cell type and time point are not known.

This clonotype has ten or more counts. V usage is TRBV2 and J usage is TRBJ2-7, with TRBD1 matching 7 bases. This CDR3 has 14 residues. Germline V gene data show CDR1 as SNHLY and CDR2 as FYNNEI. The J segment lost 1 base and the V segment lost 1 base, leaving 1 base of the junction unmatched. This chain's CDR3 is CASSEGDSSYEQYF. The DNA of the CDR3 is TGTGCCAGCAGTGAAGGGGACAGTTCCTACGAGCAGTACTTC.

This clonotype has a count of ten or more. This chain connects TRBV7-2 to TRBJ2-3, with unresolved D. V was shortened by 2 bases and J by 0 bases, with 6 bases between the two germline ends. Germline V gives CDR1 SGHTA, CDR2 FQGNSA. CDR3 length equals 14 residues. CDR3 DNA: TGTGCCAGCAGCTTAACCCCGAGCACAGATACGCAGTATTTT. Its translation is CASSLTPSTDTQYF.

In this sample, this clonotype turned up a few times. This chain links TRBV19 with TRBJ2-1; D is ambiguous. Germline CDR1 and CDR2: LNHDA and SQIVND (reference sequence). There are 12 residues in the CDR3. The V and J ends lost 3 bases and 9 bases respectively, with 9 bases between them. CDR3 nucleotide sequence: TGTGCCAGTAGTATCCCGGGCTCTGAGCAGTTCTTC. Protein sequence: CASSIPGSEQFF.

The V and J genes are TRBV18 and TRBJ2-5, with 7 bases aligning to TRBD1. This CDR3 has 14 amino acids. CDR1 KGHSH and CDR2 LQKENI come from the germline V gene. The J segment lost 4 bases and the V segment lost 2 bases, leaving 4 bases of the junction unmatched. This CDR3 reads CASSPDGTVETQYF. For the CDR3, the DNA is TGTGCCAGCTCACCAGACGGGACAGTAGAGACCCAGTACTTC.

This clonotype came up a few times. The rearrangement joins TRBV5-5 to TRBJ1-4, with 9 bases aligning to TRBD1. The CDR3 sequence is 15 residues long. V shed 0 bases, J shed 5 bases, and the junction held 2 bases outside the gene matches. Per germline, CDR1 SGHKS and CDR2 YYEKEE (reference sequence). DNA of the CDR3: TGTGCCAGCAGCTTGGCCGGGACAGGGAATGAAAAACTGTTTTTT. It is translated as CASSLAGTGNEKLFF. Together with reference TRBV5-5 and TRBJ1-4, the CDR3 gives the full variable domain: DAGVTQSPTHLIKTRGQQVTLRCSPISGHKSVSWYQQVLGQGPQFIFQYYEKEERGRGNFPDRFSARQFPNYSSELNVNALLLGDSALYLCASSLAGTGNEKLFFGSGTQLSVL.

This clonotype was counted between two and nine times. V is TRBV27 and J is TRBJ1-6; TRBD1 aligns across 9 bases. V lost 5 bases to trimming and J lost 7 bases; unmatched junction nucleotides: 6. Germline V gene lookup returns CDR1 MNHEY and CDR2 SMNVEV (reference sequence). The CDR3 extends over 15 amino acids. CDR3 amino acids: CASSGTGTGNSPLHF. In DNA, the CDR3 is TGTGCCAGCAGTGGCACCGGGACAGGGAATTCACCCCTCCACTTT.

The V and J genes are TRBV29-1 and TRBJ2-7; D ambiguous. V lost 4 bases and J lost 0, with 16 bases in between. Per the germline V gene, CDR1 is SQVTM and CDR2 is ANQGSEA. The CDR3 sequence is 15 residues long. CDR3 protein: CSVVLAAGRSYEQYF. The CDR3 nucleotides are TGCAGCGTTGTCTTGGCAGCTGGCCGCTCCTACGAGCAGTACTTC.

This clonotype appeared many times. This chain uses TRBV12-3 or TRBV12-4 with TRBJ2-1; D uncertain. The CDR3 has 15 amino acids. V lost 5 bases and J lost 0, with 11 bases in between. Here the CDR3 DNA reads TGTGCCAGCAGTCGCCCCCTTCGCTCCTACAATGAGCAGTTCTTC. It is translated as CASSRPLRSYNEQFF.

This clonotype was detected a few times. The chain uses TRBV12-3 or TRBV12-4 and TRBJ1-1; 10 bases are shared with TRBD1. Unmatched junction bases numbered 12, after V lost 6 bases and J lost 11 bases. The CDR3 loop spans 14 amino acids. Here the CDR3 DNA reads TGTGCCAGCAGCCGCGACAGGGGGCGGTGGGGTGCTTTCTTT. Protein: CASSRDRGRWGAFF.

The chain combines TRBV7-2 with TRBJ2-4; TRBD1 might be the D (6 bases). This CDR3 is built from 15 residues. Between the trimmed V and J ends, which lost 2 bases and 2 bases, there was a span of 10 bases. CDR1 and CDR2 (germline): SGHTA, FQGNSA. CDR3 protein: CASSLPRGTKNIQYF. The DNA for the CDR3 is TGTGCCAGCAGCTTACCAAGGGGGACCAAAAACATTCAGTACTTC. Complete variable domain (other parts from reference TRBV7-2 and TRBJ2-4): GAGVSQSPSNKVTEKGKDVELRCDPISGHTALYWYRQSLGQGLEFLIYFQGNSAPDKSGLPSDRFSAERTGGSVSTLTIQRTQQEDSAVYLCASSLPRGTKNIQYFGAGTRLSVL.

This clonotype was counted a few times. The rearrangement links TRBV2 to TRBJ2-7, with 10 bases lining up with TRBD1. This CDR3 is built from 14 residues. Unmatched junction bases numbered 8, after V lost 7 bases and J lost 5 bases. The V gene's germline CDR1 is SNHLY and CDR2 FYNNEI. The CDR3 DNA follows: TGTGCCAGCAAACGACAGGGGGCCGTCCACGAGCAGTACTTC. Its protein is CASKRQGAVHEQYF. The entire variable domain, with the rest obtained from reference TRBV2 and TRBJ2-7, is as follows: EPEVTQTPSHQVTQMGQEVILRCVPISNHLYFYWYRQILGQKVEFLVSFYNNEISEKSEIFDDQFSVERPDGSNFTLKIRSTKLEDSAMYFCASKRQGAVHEQYFGPGTRLTVT.

This clonotype was seen more than once but under ten times. The chain carries TRBV11-2 and TRBJ2-3, with TRBD1 matching 10 bases. The CDR3 runs 16 residues. The V segment lost 5 bases and the J segment 2 bases; nucleotides outside the gene matches: 7. Germline V lookup: CDR1 SGHAT, CDR2 FQNNGV. The CDR3 is CASSQGQGYDTDTQYF. The CDR3, as DNA: TGTGCCAGCAGCCAGGGACAGGGGTACGACACAGATACGCAGTATTTT.